This T cell receptor beta chain came from a study of human T cells and chemical hapten exposure. Study-wide results and limits: Those TCRs sitting above 1 in 1000 frequency stayed the same with DPC sensitization.

Individual cDNA molecules each carried unique molecular identifiers attached by the library. TCRdb reprocessed the RACE reads via MiXCR and lists one record per CDR3 protein. This sample has 180,000 or so distinct CDR3 sequences; approximately 15% occur once, and the top ten carry 1.7%. Noted time point: patch test 1, 2 weeks after DPC sensitization. Treatment indicated: therapeutic diphenylcyclopropenone sensitization with weekly scalp DPC. As regards this clonotype: What it recognizes is unknown.

Germline V gene data show CDR1 as MNHEY and CDR2 as SVGAGI. V was trimmed by 2 bases and J by 7 bases, leaving 11 bases between them. CDR3 length equals 13 residues. The material was whole blood, obtained in connection with sensitization to the hapten diphenylcyclopropenone (DPC). The chain uses TRBV6-5 and TRBJ1-2; D might be TRBD1 (5 bases). This TCR was recovered from a woman aged 30 to 39 with alopecia areata. Some clones in this sample may be carry-over from other donors' samples. CDR3 loop: CASSYRGGFGYTF. The CDR3, as DNA: TGTGCCAGCAGTTACAGGGGAGGCTTTGGCTACACCTTC.